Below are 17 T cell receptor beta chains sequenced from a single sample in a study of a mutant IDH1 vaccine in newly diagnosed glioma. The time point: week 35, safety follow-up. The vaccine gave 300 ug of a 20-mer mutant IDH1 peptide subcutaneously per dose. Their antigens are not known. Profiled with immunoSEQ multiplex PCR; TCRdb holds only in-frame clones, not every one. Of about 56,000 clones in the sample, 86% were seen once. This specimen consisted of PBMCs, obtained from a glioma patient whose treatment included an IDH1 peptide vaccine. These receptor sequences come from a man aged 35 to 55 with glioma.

The CDR3 nucleotides read TGTGCCAGCAGTTTTTCTAGCGGGAGATACGAGCAGTACTTC. Amino acid sequence: CASSFSSGRYEQYF. The rearrangement joins TRBV6-1 to TRBJ2-7, with TRBD2 matching over 10 bases. The V and J ends lost 5 bases and 4 bases, in that order; junction bases with no gene match: 5. CDR1 is MNHNS and CDR2 is SASEGT in the germline V gene. The CDR3 has 14 residues.

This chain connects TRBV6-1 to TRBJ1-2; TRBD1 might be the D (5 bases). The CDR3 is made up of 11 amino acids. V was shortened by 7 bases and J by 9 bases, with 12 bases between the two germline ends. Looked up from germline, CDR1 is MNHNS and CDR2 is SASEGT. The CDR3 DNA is TGTGCCAGCATCCCTTGGGGGAGCTACACCTTC. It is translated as CASIPWGSYTF.

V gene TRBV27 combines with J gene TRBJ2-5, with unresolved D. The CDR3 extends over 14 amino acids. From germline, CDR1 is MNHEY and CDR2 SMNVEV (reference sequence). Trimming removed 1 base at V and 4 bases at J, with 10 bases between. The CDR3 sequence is CASSLYGLRETQYF. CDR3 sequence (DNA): TGTGCCAGCAGTTTATACGGGCTGCGAGAGACCCAGTACTTC.

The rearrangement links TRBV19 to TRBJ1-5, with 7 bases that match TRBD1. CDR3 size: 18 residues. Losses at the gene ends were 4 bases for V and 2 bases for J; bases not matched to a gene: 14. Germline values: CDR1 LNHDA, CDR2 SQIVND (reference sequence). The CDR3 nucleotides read TGTGCCAGTAGTACCTTTACAGGGGAGGGAATAGGCAATCAGCCCCAGCATTTT. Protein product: CASSTFTGEGIGNQPQHF. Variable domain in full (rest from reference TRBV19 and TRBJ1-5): DGGITQSPKYLFRKEGQNVTLSCEQNLNHDAMYWYRQDPGQGLRLIYYSQIVNDFQKGDIAEGYSVSREKKESFPLTVTSAQKNPTAFYLCASSTFTGEGIGNQPQHFGDGTRLSIL.

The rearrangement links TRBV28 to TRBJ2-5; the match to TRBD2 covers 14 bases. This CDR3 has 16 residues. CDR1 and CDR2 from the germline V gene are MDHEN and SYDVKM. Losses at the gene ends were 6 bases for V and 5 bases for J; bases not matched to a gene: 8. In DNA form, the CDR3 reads TGTGCCAGCAGCTCTCGGACTAGCGGGAGGACGGAGACCCAGTACTTC. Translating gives CASSSRTSGRTETQYF.

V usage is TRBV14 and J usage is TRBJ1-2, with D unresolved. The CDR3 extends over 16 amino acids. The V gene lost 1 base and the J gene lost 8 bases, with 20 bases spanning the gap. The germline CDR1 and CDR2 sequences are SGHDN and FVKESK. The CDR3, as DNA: TGTGCCAGCAGCCAAGCCCTGGCTGAGGGCTTCGACGGCTACACCTTC. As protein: CASSQALAEGFDGYTF.

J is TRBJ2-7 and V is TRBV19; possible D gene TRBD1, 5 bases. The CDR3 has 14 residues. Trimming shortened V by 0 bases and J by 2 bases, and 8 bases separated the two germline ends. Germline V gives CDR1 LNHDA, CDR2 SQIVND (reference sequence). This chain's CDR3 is CASSIDQGTYEQYF. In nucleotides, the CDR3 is TGTGCCAGTAGTATAGATCAGGGAACCTACGAGCAGTACTTC. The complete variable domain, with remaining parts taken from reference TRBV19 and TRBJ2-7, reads DGGITQSPKYLFRKEGQNVTLSCEQNLNHDAMYWYRQDPGQGLRLIYYSQIVNDFQKGDIAEGYSVSREKKESFPLTVTSAQKNPTAFYLCASSIDQGTYEQYFGPGTRLTVT.

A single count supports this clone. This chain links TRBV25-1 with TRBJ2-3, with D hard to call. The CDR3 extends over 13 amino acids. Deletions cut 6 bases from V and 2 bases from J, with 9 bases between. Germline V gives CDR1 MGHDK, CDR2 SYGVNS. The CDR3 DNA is TGTGCCAGCAGCCCCTATCTCACAGATACGCAGTATTTT. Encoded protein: CASSPYLTDTQYF.

CDR3 nucleotides: TGTGCCAGCAGCTTAGTAGTGGGGGCGGGAGGGAACACTGAAGCTTTCTTT. This codes for CASSLVVGAGGNTEAFF. The chain carries TRBV7-2 and TRBJ1-1, with D maybe TRBD1 (6 bases). This CDR3 comprises 17 residues. Between the trimmed V and J ends, which lost 1 base and 1 base, there was a span of 16 bases. Germline CDR1 SGHTA, CDR2 FQGNSA.

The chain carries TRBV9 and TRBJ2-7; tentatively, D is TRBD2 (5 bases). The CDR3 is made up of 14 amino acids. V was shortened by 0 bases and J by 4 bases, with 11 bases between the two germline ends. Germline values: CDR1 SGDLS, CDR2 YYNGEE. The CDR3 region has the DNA TGTGCCAGCAGCGTAGCTACCGGGGAGTACGAGCAGTACTTC. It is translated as CASSVATGEYEQYF.

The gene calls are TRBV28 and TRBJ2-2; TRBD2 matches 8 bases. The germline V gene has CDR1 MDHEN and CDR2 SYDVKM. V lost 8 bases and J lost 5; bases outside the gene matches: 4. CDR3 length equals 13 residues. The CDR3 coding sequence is TGTGCCAGCGGGACTAGTCAAACCGGGGAGCTGTTTTTT. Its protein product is CASGTSQTGELFF.

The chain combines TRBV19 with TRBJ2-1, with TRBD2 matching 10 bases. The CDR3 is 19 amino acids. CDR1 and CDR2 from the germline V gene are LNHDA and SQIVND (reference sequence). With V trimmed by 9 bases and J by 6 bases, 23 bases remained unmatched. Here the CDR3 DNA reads TGTGCCAGCACACTTCGGGCAGCCGGGGTAACTAGCGGGGTCAATGAGCAGTTCTTC. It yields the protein CASTLRAAGVTSGVNEQFF.

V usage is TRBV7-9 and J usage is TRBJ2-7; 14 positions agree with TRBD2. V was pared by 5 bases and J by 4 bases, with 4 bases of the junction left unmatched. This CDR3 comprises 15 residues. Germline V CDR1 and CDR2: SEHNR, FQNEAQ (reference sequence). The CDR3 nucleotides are TGTGCCAGCAGCGGACTAGCGGGAGGATGGTACGAGCAGTACTTC. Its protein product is CASSGLAGGWYEQYF.

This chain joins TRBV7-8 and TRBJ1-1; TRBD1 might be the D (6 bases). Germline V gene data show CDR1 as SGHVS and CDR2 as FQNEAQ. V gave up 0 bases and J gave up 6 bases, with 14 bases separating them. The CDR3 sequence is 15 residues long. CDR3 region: CASSLADGGRPEAFF. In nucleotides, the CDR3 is TGTGCCAGCAGCTTAGCCGACGGGGGGCGGCCTGAAGCTTTCTTT.

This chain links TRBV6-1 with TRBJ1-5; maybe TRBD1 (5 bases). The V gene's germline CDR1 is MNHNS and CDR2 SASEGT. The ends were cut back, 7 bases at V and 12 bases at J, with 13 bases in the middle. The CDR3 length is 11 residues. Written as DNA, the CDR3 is TGTGCCAGCACCAACAGGCATAACCAGCATTTT. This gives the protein CASTNRHNQHF.

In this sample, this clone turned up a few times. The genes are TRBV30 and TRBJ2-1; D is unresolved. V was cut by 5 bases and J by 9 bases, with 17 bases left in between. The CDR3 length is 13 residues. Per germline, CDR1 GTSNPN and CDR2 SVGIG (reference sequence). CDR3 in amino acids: CAWSLPTDGEQFF. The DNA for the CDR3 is TGTGCCTGGTCCCTCCCGACCGACGGTGAGCAGTTCTTC. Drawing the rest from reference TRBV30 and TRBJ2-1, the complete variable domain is SQTIHQWPATLVQPVGSPLSLECTVEGTSNPNLYWYRQAAGRGLQLLFYSVGIGQISSEVPQNLSASRPQDRQFILSSKKLLLSDSGFYLCAWSLPTDGEQFFGPGTRLTVL.

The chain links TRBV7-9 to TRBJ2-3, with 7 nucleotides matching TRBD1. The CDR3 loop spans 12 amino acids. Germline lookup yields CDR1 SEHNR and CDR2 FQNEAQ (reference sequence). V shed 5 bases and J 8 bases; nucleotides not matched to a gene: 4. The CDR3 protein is CASSLTGATQYF. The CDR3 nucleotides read TGTGCCAGCAGCCTTACAGGGGCTACGCAGTATTTT.